Below, 14 T cell receptor beta chains from the same sample are listed, as sequenced in a study of blood T cell repertoires in COVID-19. Assay used: immunoSEQ multiplex PCR; TCRdb lists only in-frame clones, some missing. The sample holds roughly 250,000 clones, about 91% seen once. What was sequenced was PBMCs or T cells enriched from blood (not recorded which). These receptors were obtained from a woman in her forties with acute COVID-19.

This chain uses TRBV3-1 (or the pseudogene TRBV3-2) with TRBJ2-3; 9 nucleotides line up with TRBD2. The CDR3 is made up of 13 amino acids. V lost 4 bases to trimming and J lost 4 bases; unmatched junction nucleotides: 0. CDR1 is LGHDT, CDR2 YNNKEL, per germline (reference sequence). The chain's CDR3 is CASSLAGADTQYF. The CDR3 DNA sequence: TGTGCCAGCAGCCTAGCGGGAGCAGATACGCAGTATTTT.

This rearrangement joins TRBV25-1 to TRBJ1-2; unclear D gene. The germline gives CDR1 MGHDK, CDR2 SYGVNS. The CDR3 contains 12 residues. V was shortened by 4 bases and J by 6 bases, with 9 bases between the two germline ends. The CDR3: CASSVHGDGYTF. The DNA for the CDR3 is TGTGCCAGCAGTGTGCACGGGGATGGCTACACCTTC.

The V and J genes are TRBV27 and TRBJ2-7; a possible D gene is TRBD2 (7 bases). This CDR3 is built from 15 residues. V lost 2 bases and J 5 bases, leaving 16 bases between the germline ends. Germline loops: CDR1 MNHEY, CDR2 SMNVEV (reference sequence). CDR3 loop: CASSLKWGGRDEQYF. The CDR3 DNA reads TGTGCCAGCAGTTTAAAGTGGGGGGGGCGCGACGAGCAGTACTTC.

This chain links TRBV6-6 with TRBJ1-4; D gene ambiguous. V gave up 10 bases and J gave up 0 bases, with 9 bases separating them. Germline lookup yields CDR1 MNHNY and CDR2 SVGAGI (reference sequence). The CDR3 is made up of 13 amino acids. The CDR3, as DNA: TGTGCCACCCGGGGAACAACTAATGAAAAACTGTTTTTT. Amino acid sequence: CATRGTTNEKLFF.

CDR3 amino acids: CASSFEAGLGRNEQFF. The CDR3 coding sequence is TGTGCCAGCAGTTTTGAGGCGGGGCTTGGGCGGAATGAGCAGTTCTTC. V gene TRBV28 combines with J gene TRBJ2-1, with TRBD2 as a possible D gene (6 bases). Trimming pared 3 bases from V and 7 bases from J, leaving 19 bases between. The CDR3 extends over 16 amino acids. The germline CDR1 and CDR2 sequences are MDHEN and SYDVKM.

V and J are TRBV6-1 and TRBJ2-1, with D perhaps matching TRBD1 (6 bases). CDR3 length: 16 residues. The V gene's germline CDR1 is MNHNS and CDR2 SASEGT. Trimming stripped 0 bases from V and 6 bases from J, with 15 bases between. The CDR3 DNA sequence: TGTGCCAGCAGTGAAGCCCACCTCGGGACATTCAATGAGCAGTTCTTC. It translates to CASSEAHLGTFNEQFF.

V and J are TRBV3-1 (or the pseudogene TRBV3-2) and TRBJ2-7; D is possibly TRBD2 (6 bases). The germline gives CDR1 LGHDT, CDR2 YNNKEL (reference sequence). The germline V and J ends were trimmed by 1 base and 0 bases, with 7 bases remaining between them. The CDR3 is 14 amino acids. CDR3 coding DNA: TGTGCCAGCAGCCAAGGCGGGACCTCCTACGAGCAGTACTTC. Protein: CASSQGGTSYEQYF.

J is TRBJ1-1 and V is TRBV11-1, with D possibly TRBD1 on 5 matching bases. This CDR3 contains 15 residues. CDR1 and CDR2 from the germline V gene are SGHAT and FQDESV (reference sequence). Trimming took 2 bases from V and 1 from J, leaving 11 bases between them. The CDR3, as DNA: TGTGCCAGCAGCTTAACACGGGGGAAGAACACTGAAGCTTTCTTT. It encodes CASSLTRGKNTEAFF.

This clone was seen a handful of times. This rearrangement joins TRBV6-5 to TRBJ1-2; 11 bases line up with TRBD1. With V trimmed by 0 bases and J by 5 bases, 2 bases remained unmatched. The CDR3 loop spans 15 amino acids. Germline-derived CDR1 and CDR2 are MNHEY and SVGAGI. CDR3 in amino acids: CASSYSWDRGYGYTF. The DNA of the CDR3 is TGTGCCAGCAGTTACTCCTGGGACAGGGGGTATGGCTACACCTTC.

This clone appeared once. The gene calls are TRBV16 and TRBJ1-4; D is unclear. The CDR3 is made up of 14 amino acids. With 4 bases removed from V and 6 bases from J, the gap between germline ends came to 12 bases. Germline CDR1 is KGHSY and CDR2 is FQNENV. The CDR3 here is CASSRTEVDEKLFF. CDR3 bases: TGTGCCAGCAGCCGGACTGAGGTGGATGAAAAACTGTTTTTT.

This sequence joins TRBV3-1 (or the pseudogene TRBV3-2) and TRBJ1-5, with 7 positions matching TRBD1. With V trimmed by 8 bases and J by 2 bases, 9 bases remained unmatched. This CDR3 comprises 15 residues. The germline CDR1 and CDR2 sequences are LGHDT and YNNKEL (reference sequence). CDR3 nucleotide sequence: TGTGCCAGCGGGATGTGGGACAGAGGCAATCAGCCCCAGCATTTT. Translated: CASGMWDRGNQPQHF.

The V call is TRBV28, the J call TRBJ1-1; D unclear. This CDR3 spans 11 amino acids. V was cut by 6 bases and J by 3 bases, with 5 bases left in between. Germline CDR1 and CDR2: MDHEN and SYDVKM. The CDR3 DNA is TGTGCCAGCAGCAGGTACACTGAAGCTTTCTTT. The encoded protein is CASSRYTEAFF.

The chain is built from TRBV27 and TRBJ1-5; possibly TRBD1 for D (5 bases). Germline CDR1 MNHEY, CDR2 SMNVEV (reference sequence). The length of the CDR3 is 15 residues. V shed 1 base and J shed 2 bases, with 9 bases lying between them. This chain's CDR3 is CASSLWGVRNQPQHF. CDR3 nucleotides: TGTGCCAGCAGTTTATGGGGGGTCCGCAATCAGCCCCAGCATTTT.

J is TRBJ1-6 and V is TRBV27; D is unresolved. The CDR3 loop spans 15 amino acids. V dropped 0 bases and J dropped 9 bases, with 12 bases sitting between them. The germline CDR1 and CDR2 sequences are MNHEY and SMNVEV (reference sequence). CDR3 in DNA: TGTGCCAGCAGTTTATCCGGCAGACTGTCTTCACCCCTCCACTTT. Translating it yields CASSLSGRLSSPLHF.